This TCR beta chain was captured in a study of T cell responses to AZD1222 COVID-19 vaccine. Study conclusions and caveats: Baseline seropositivity occurred in only a handful of AZD1222 recipients.

Unmatched junction bases numbered 5, after V lost 4 bases and J lost 6 bases. From germline, CDR1 is LGHDT and CDR2 YNNKEL (reference sequence). The CDR3 is 13 residues long. Clones were sequenced by immunoSEQ multiplex PCR, and TCRdb holds only the in-frame ones, with some missing. The table includes around 160,000 clones, 75% to 95% detected once. The sample holds one count of this clone. As yet, its antigen is unknown. The rearrangement uses TRBV3-1 (or the pseudogene TRBV3-2) and TRBJ1-1; 7 nucleotides align to TRBD1. The sequence was obtained from an adult in good health. The sample here was peripheral blood, taken on day 0 of MenACWY control vaccination. This CDR3 is CASSPDRIAEAFF. CDR3 coding DNA: TGTGCCAGCAGCCCGGACAGGATAGCTGAAGCTTTCTTT.